These 27 T cell receptor beta chains were sequenced from one sample in a study of T-cell reconstitution after alpha-beta-depleted transplantation in children. As it was prepared, the TCRbeta library received unique molecular identifiers. TCRdb re-derived calls from the PCR reads in MiXCR, one entry per CDR3 protein. The sample consists of about 870,000 distinct CDR3 sequences, around 15% of them appearing once. Material: PBMCs, mostly from graft donor cells, obtained 360 days after TCRalphabeta/CD19-depleted stem cell transplant. The receptors here all came from a male patient aged 10 to 17 who had a stem cell transplant for acute lymphoblastic leukemia, so the T cells may come from the graft donor.

At least ten counts were recorded for this clonotype. V is TRBV20-1 and J is TRBJ2-7; TRBD2 matches 8 bases. J lost 0 bases, V lost 6 bases, and 7 bases had no gene match. This CDR3 has 14 amino acids. Per germline, CDR1 DFQATT and CDR2 SNEGSKA (reference sequence). Here the CDR3 reads CSAGRGGDSYEQYF. The CDR3 bases are TGCAGTGCCGGGAGGGGGGGGGACTCCTACGAGCAGTACTTC.

This chain joins TRBV28 and TRBJ2-5; D remains unclear. Germline V gene lookup returns CDR1 MDHEN and CDR2 SYDVKM. The germline V and J ends were trimmed by 1 base and 5 bases, with 8 bases remaining between them. The CDR3 is made up of 13 amino acids. CDR3 amino acids: CASSLLTPETQYF. In nucleotides, the CDR3 is TGTGCCAGCAGTTTATTAACACCGGAGACCCAGTACTTC.

V usage is TRBV4-2 and J usage is TRBJ1-1, with D perhaps matching TRBD1 (6 bases). Germline CDR1 and CDR2: LGHNA and YNFKEQ. CDR3 length equals 16 residues. V shed 1 base and J shed 0 bases, with 12 bases lying between them. DNA of the CDR3: TGTGCCAGCAGCCAAGCAGGGGCCTTTATGAACACTGAAGCTTTCTTT. It yields the protein CASSQAGAFMNTEAFF.

This clonotype was observed many times. V is TRBV5-1 and J is TRBJ1-5; no firm D call. Trimming took 0 bases from V and 0 from J, leaving 7 bases between them. The CDR3 totals 15 residues. Per the germline V gene, CDR1 is SGHRS and CDR2 is YFSETQ. DNA for the CDR3: TGCGCCAGCAGCTTGGGGTCCTATAGCAATCAGCCCCAGCATTTT. It translates to CASSLGSYSNQPQHF.

V is TRBV5-4 and J is TRBJ1-2; D is perhaps TRBD1 (5 bases). The CDR3 sequence is 14 residues long. CDR1 and CDR2 (germline): SGHNT, YYREEE (reference sequence). Trimming removed 1 base at V and 4 bases at J, with 11 bases between. The CDR3 sequence is CASSLQGVGYGYTF. The CDR3 coding sequence is TGTGCCAGCAGCTTGCAGGGAGTCGGCTATGGCTACACCTTC.

This clonotype was seen a few times. The V gene is TRBV7-6, the J gene TRBJ2-5, with 7 positions matching TRBD1. Germline values: CDR1 SGHVS, CDR2 FNYEAQ. The CDR3 is 17 residues long. Losses at the gene ends were 1 base for V and 0 bases for J; bases not matched to a gene: 8. CDR3 protein: CASSLVGVGTDQETQYF. DNA of the CDR3: TGTGCCAGCAGCTTAGTAGGGGTGGGGACAGACCAAGAGACCCAGTACTTC.

V and J are TRBV19 and TRBJ2-1, with 8 bases matching TRBD2. V gave up 11 bases and J gave up 8 bases; unmatched junction bases: 17. CDR1 and CDR2 from the germline V gene are LNHDA and SQIVND (reference sequence). CDR3 size: 15 residues. CDR3 sequence: CALRGGAGECDEQFF. CDR3 sequence (DNA): TGTGCCTTAAGAGGTGGAGCGGGAGAGTGCGATGAGCAGTTCTTC. The variable domain in full, completed from reference TRBV19 and TRBJ2-1, reads DGGITQSPKYLFRKEGQNVTLSCEQNLNHDAMYWYRQDPGQGLRLIYYSQIVNDFQKGDIAEGYSVSREKKESFPLTVTSAQKNPTAFYLCALRGGAGECDEQFFGPGTRLTVL.

V gene TRBV29-1 combines with J gene TRBJ1-4; TRBD1 matches 9 bases. After removal of 4 bases from V and 2 bases from J, the junction contained 5 bases not matched to a gene. CDR3 length: 15 amino acids. Per germline, CDR1 SQVTM and CDR2 ANQGSEA. The CDR3 is CSVAPGQGTNEKLFF. As DNA, the CDR3 is TGCAGCGTTGCCCCTGGACAGGGGACTAATGAAAAACTGTTTTTT.

This clonotype was counted many times. This chain links TRBV7-3 with TRBJ2-5; D possibly corresponds to TRBD1 (6 bases). The germline CDR1 and CDR2 sequences are SGHTA and FQGTGA. The ends were cut back, 4 bases at V and 4 bases at J, with 13 bases in the middle. The CDR3 contains 14 residues. The CDR3 DNA follows: TGTGCCAGCAGCTCCATGGGCAGGGGAGAGACCCAGTACTTC. Translation gives CASSSMGRGETQYF.

The V gene is TRBV10-3, the J gene TRBJ2-3; perhaps TRBD1 as D (6 bases). Trimming left V 6 bases short and J 1 base short, with 8 bases between. CDR3 length: 13 amino acids. Looked up from germline, CDR1 is ENHRY and CDR2 is SYGVKD. CDR3 DNA: TGTGCCATCAGCCGACAGGGCACAGATACGCAGTATTTT. It translates to CAISRQGTDTQYF.

This clonotype was counted ten times or more. V gene TRBV29-1 combines with J gene TRBJ2-2; D unresolved. The CDR3 is 15 amino acids. Germline CDR1 SQVTM, CDR2 ANQGSEA. The germline V and J ends were trimmed by 4 bases and 0 bases, with 12 bases remaining between them. In DNA form, the CDR3 reads TGCAGCGTTGTTCTGGCGGACGCGAACACCGGGGAGCTGTTTTTT. Its translation is CSVVLADANTGELFF.

In its sample, this clonotype was seen a few times. The V gene is TRBV10-3, the J gene TRBJ2-7; tentative D call: TRBD1 (6 bases). The CDR3 extends over 14 amino acids. Trimming shortened V by 4 bases and J by 5 bases, and 15 bases separated the two germline ends. From germline, CDR1 is ENHRY and CDR2 SYGVKD. The CDR3 nucleotides read TGTGCCATCAGTGTTGAGGGACAAATCCACGAGCAGTACTTC. As protein: CAISVEGQIHEQYF.

The chain recombines TRBV20-1 with TRBJ2-3; D is perhaps TRBD2 (5 bases). Trimming took off 0 bases at V and 15 bases at J, with 13 bases between the two ends. The germline gives CDR1 DFQATT, CDR2 SNEGSKA (reference sequence). The CDR3 covers 11 residues. CDR3 loop: CSARDQDFGYF. CDR3 in DNA: TGCAGTGCTAGAGATCAGGACTTCGGTTATTTT.

This clonotype was seen ten or more times. This chain connects TRBV4-1 to TRBJ2-7, with D unresolved. The CDR3 runs 15 residues. V lost 0 bases, J lost 2 bases, and 11 bases lay in between. The germline V gene encodes CDR1 MGHRA and CDR2 YSYEKL. Here the CDR3 reads CASSQEGRPTYEQYF. The CDR3 DNA follows: TGCGCCAGCAGCCAAGAAGGAAGACCAACCTACGAGCAGTACTTC.

This clonotype appeared a few times. The chain uses TRBV12-3 or TRBV12-4 and TRBJ2-7; 8 positions match TRBD2. The CDR3 loop spans 12 amino acids. V lost 2 bases to trimming and J lost 13 bases; unmatched junction nucleotides: 7. The CDR3 protein is CASSLSTGLAYF. The CDR3 DNA follows: TGTGCCAGCAGTTTATCCACCGGACTAGCCTACTTC.

This clonotype was seen ten or more times. The rearrangement joins TRBV27 to TRBJ2-7; D gene ambiguous. V was shortened by 0 bases and J by 1 base, with 7 bases between the two germline ends. The CDR3 is 14 residues long. Germline loops: CDR1 MNHEY, CDR2 SMNVEV (reference sequence). The CDR3 bases are TGTGCCAGCAGTTTATCCACTGGATCCTACGAGCAGTACTTC. Translated, it gives CASSLSTGSYEQYF.

This clonotype appeared a few times. The V call is TRBV4-1, the J call TRBJ2-1; 7 positions agree with TRBD2. The CDR3 totals 16 residues. The germline CDR1 and CDR2 sequences are MGHRA and YSYEKL. J was trimmed by 1 base and V by 1 base; bases with no gene match: 4. CDR3 bases: TGCGCCAGCAGCCAAGGTCCAGCGGGGTCCTACAATGAGCAGTTCTTC. Translated: CASSQGPAGSYNEQFF.

The V call is TRBV2, the J call TRBJ2-3; D call uncertain. Trimming stripped 7 bases from V and 4 bases from J, with 15 bases between. There are 14 residues in the CDR3. Germline CDR1 is SNHLY and CDR2 is FYNNEI. CDR3 loop: CASKETTGSDTQYF. CDR3 DNA sequence: TGTGCCAGCAAAGAAACGACTGGATCAGATACGCAGTATTTT.

This clonotype occurred a few times. This chain uses TRBV4-1 with TRBJ1-2; TRBD1 is a possible D gene (6 bases). There are 16 residues in the CDR3. Germline CDR1 MGHRA, CDR2 YSYEKL. The V and J ends lost 3 bases and 5 bases respectively, with 19 bases between them. CDR3 bases: TGCGCCAGCAGCCAGAGTCCCCCGGGACACCTTTATGGCTACACCTTC. Residues: CASSQSPPGHLYGYTF.

This clonotype was detected a few times. The J gene is TRBJ2-5, the V gene TRBV2; 8 nucleotides match TRBD2. V lost 6 bases, J lost 5 bases, and 11 bases stayed unmatched. This CDR3 has 15 residues. CDR1 and CDR2 from the germline V gene are SNHLY and FYNNEI. For the CDR3, the DNA is TGTGCCAGCAGGAGCGGAGGACTAGCAATTGAGACCCAGTACTTC. Its protein product is CASRSGGLAIETQYF. The full variable domain, its missing parts supplied by reference TRBV2 and TRBJ2-5, is EPEVTQTPSHQVTQMGQEVILRCVPISNHLYFYWYRQILGQKVEFLVSFYNNEISEKSEIFDDQFSVERPDGSNFTLKIRSTKLEDSAMYFCASRSGGLAIETQYFGPGTRLLVL.

Remarks on this clonotype: The CDR3 end shows no conserved phenylalanine or tryptophan, and so a read error is likely. The chain has TRBV12-3 or TRBV12-4 and TRBJ2-7, with D perhaps given as TRBD1 or TRBD2 (5 bases each). The CDR3 length is 16 residues. With 2 bases removed from V and 0 bases from J, the gap between germline ends came to 14 bases. CDR3 residues: CASSLFYGTGSYEQYI. The CDR3 nucleotides are TGTGCCAGCAGTTTATTTTACGGGACGGGCTCCTACGAGCAGTACATC.

The rearrangement joins TRBV27 to TRBJ1-5; tentative D call: TRBD1 (5 bases). CDR1 is MNHEY, CDR2 SMNVEV, per germline (reference sequence). Trimming shortened V by 6 bases and J by 3 bases, and 15 bases separated the two germline ends. The CDR3 is 15 residues long. The CDR3 bases are TGTGCCAGCAGGGGGGGTCTAGGGGACAATCAGCCCCAGCATTTT. Translating it yields CASRGGLGDNQPQHF.

This clonotype has more than one count but fewer than ten. V gene TRBV4-1 combines with J gene TRBJ2-1; 8 bases are a match to TRBD2. CDR3 length equals 18 residues. Per germline, CDR1 MGHRA and CDR2 YSYEKL. V lost 1 base and J lost 2; bases outside the gene matches: 10. CDR3: CASSQAFGGRRPYNEQFF. CDR3 bases: TGCGCCAGCAGCCAAGCTTTCGGCGGGAGGAGGCCCTACAATGAGCAGTTCTTC.

The V and J genes are TRBV4-1 and TRBJ2-7; 15 bases line up with TRBD2. The CDR3 is 17 amino acids. The V segment lost 3 bases and the J segment 6 bases; nucleotides outside the gene matches: 9. Germline assignment: CDR1 MGHRA and CDR2 YSYEKL. The CDR3 protein is CASSHGTSGRSWSEQYF. The CDR3 coding sequence is TGCGCCAGCAGCCACGGGACTAGCGGGAGGTCTTGGTCCGAGCAGTACTTC.

The chain recombines TRBV18 with TRBJ2-5, with no clear D. Germline CDR1 reads KGHSH; CDR2 reads LQKENI. Between the trimmed V and J ends, which lost 3 bases and 5 bases, there was a span of 13 bases. This CDR3 spans 14 amino acids. Written as DNA, the CDR3 is TGTGCCAGCTCACCGGACGCGTTTCGGGAGACCCAGTACTTC. Protein product: CASSPDAFRETQYF.

This rearrangement joins TRBV24-1 to TRBJ1-4; 7 bases line up with TRBD1. V shed 3 bases and J 8 bases; nucleotides not matched to a gene: 14. The CDR3 has 17 residues. Germline assignment: CDR1 KGHDR and CDR2 SFDVKD. CDR3 sequence (DNA): TGTGCCACCAGTGATGGGGAGGGCGGGACAGAAGAGGAAAAACTGTTTTTT. It specifies CATSDGEGGTEEEKLFF.

The gene calls are TRBV9 and TRBJ2-7; D might be TRBD1 (5 bases). The CDR3 contains 15 residues. V gave up 4 bases and J gave up 3 bases, with 17 bases separating them. In germline, CDR1 is SGDLS, CDR2 YYNGEE. CDR3 loop: CASSPEPGNLYEQYF. For the CDR3, the DNA is TGTGCCAGCAGCCCCGAACCAGGGAATCTCTACGAGCAGTACTTC.